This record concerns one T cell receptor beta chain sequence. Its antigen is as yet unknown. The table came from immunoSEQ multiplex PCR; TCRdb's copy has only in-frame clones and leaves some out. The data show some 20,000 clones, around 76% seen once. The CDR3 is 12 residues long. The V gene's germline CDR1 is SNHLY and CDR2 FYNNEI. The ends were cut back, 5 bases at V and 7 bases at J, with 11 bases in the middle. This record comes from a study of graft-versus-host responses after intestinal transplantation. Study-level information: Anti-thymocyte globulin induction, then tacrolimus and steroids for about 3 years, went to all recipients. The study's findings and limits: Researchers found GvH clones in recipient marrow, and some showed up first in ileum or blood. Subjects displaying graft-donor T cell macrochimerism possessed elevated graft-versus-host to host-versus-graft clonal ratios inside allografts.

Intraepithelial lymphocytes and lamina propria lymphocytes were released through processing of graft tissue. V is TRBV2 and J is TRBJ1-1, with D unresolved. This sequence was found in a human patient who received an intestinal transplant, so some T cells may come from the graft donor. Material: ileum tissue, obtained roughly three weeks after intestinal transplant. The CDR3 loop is CASSWAPHEAFF. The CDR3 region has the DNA TGTGCCAGCAGTTGGGCACCTCATGAAGCTTTCTTT.